Presented here are 18 T cell receptor beta chains from one specimen sequenced in a study of cytomegalovirus exposure and HLA in healthy donors. The PCR contained 60 Vbeta and 13 Jbeta primers. Produced via immunoSEQ multiplex PCR; TCRdb's table is partial and in-frame only. The sample has under 200,000 clones, approximately 84% seen once. Sample: PBMCs. The receptor set was obtained from a woman in her forties or fifties in good health and CMV-seropositive.

The chain joins TRBV18 to TRBJ1-1, with a possible D match to TRBD1 (5 bases). V lost 3 bases to trimming and J lost 1 base, with 12 bases between them. The CDR3 loop spans 15 amino acids. CDR1 and CDR2 from the germline V gene are KGHSH and LQKENI. Written as DNA, the CDR3 is TGTGCCAGCTCACCGTCAGTCGACAGGAACACTGAAGCTTTCTTT. Encoded protein: CASSPSVDRNTEAFF.

The rearrangement uses TRBV5-4 and TRBJ2-1, with 7 positions matching TRBD2. There are 14 residues in the CDR3. In germline, CDR1 is SGHNT, CDR2 YYREEE (reference sequence). With V trimmed by 3 bases and J by 9 bases, 9 bases remained unmatched. CDR3 bases: TGTGCCAGCAGCTCGACGGCGCGGGGGACTGAGCAGTTCTTC. Amino acid sequence: CASSSTARGTEQFF.

This clone was seen a single time. This chain links TRBV19 with TRBJ1-4, with 8 bases matching TRBD1. Per the germline V gene, CDR1 is LNHDA and CDR2 is SQIVND (reference sequence). CDR3 length: 12 residues. The junction had 3 bases not matched to a gene; V was cut back by 9 bases and J by 6 bases. The CDR3 DNA reads TGTGCCAGCAGGACAGGGTATGAAAAACTGTTTTTT. Translated, it gives CASRTGYEKLFF.

Here the CDR3 DNA reads TGTGCCAGCAGTTTACAGAGTAACACTGAAGCTTTCTTT. This gives the protein CASSLQSNTEAFF. This chain uses TRBV6-4 with TRBJ1-1; D uncertain. Between the trimmed V and J ends, which lost 5 bases and 2 bases, there was a span of 9 bases. Germline-derived CDR1 and CDR2 are MRHNA and SNTAGT. CDR3 length equals 13 residues.

This chain joins TRBV10-2 and TRBJ2-3, with D possibly matching TRBD2 (6 bases). Germline V CDR1 and CDR2: WSHSY, SAAADI. V was trimmed by 2 bases and J by 0 bases, leaving 18 bases between them. The CDR3 loop spans 18 amino acids. The CDR3 is CASSEGRSGWLSTDTQYF. In DNA, the CDR3 is TGCGCCAGCAGTGAGGGTAGGAGCGGGTGGTTAAGCACAGATACGCAGTATTTT.

Comment on this clone: At one of its ends the junction is not consistent with the germline gene, which may arise from a read error. DNA of the CDR3: TGTGCTAGCAGCCACCTAGCGGGGGGGCTTGAGACCCAGTACTTC. Residues: CASSHLAGGLETQYF. V and J are TRBV7-9 and TRBJ2-5; 12 bases fit TRBD2. In germline, CDR1 is SEHNR, CDR2 FQNEAQ (reference sequence). The CDR3 totals 15 residues.

The rearrangement joins TRBV4-1 to TRBJ2-1, with 12 bases that match TRBD2. The CDR3 is 16 residues long. V trimming: 2 bases; J trimming: 5 bases; junction bases outside the gene matches: 4. Germline V lookup: CDR1 MGHRA, CDR2 YSYEKL. In DNA form, the CDR3 reads TGCGCCAGCAGCCAACCGGGACTAGCGGGTCACAATGAGCAGTTCTTC. This sequence encodes CASSQPGLAGHNEQFF.

V and J are TRBV7-9 and TRBJ1-6; D remains unclear. CDR1 SEHNR and CDR2 FQNEAQ come from the germline V gene (reference sequence). The CDR3 spans 13 residues. Trimming cost V 1 base and J 8 bases, with 6 bases left between them. CDR3 nucleotides: TGTGCCAGCAGCTTAGGGCAGGATTCACCCCTCCACTTT. It yields the protein CASSLGQDSPLHF.

There are a few counts of this clone. The junction departs from germline at one end; a sequencing error may be responsible. The V gene is TRBV7-7, the J gene TRBJ2-7; possible D gene TRBD1, 6 bases. The germline V gene has CDR1 SSHAT and CDR2 FNYEAQ (reference sequence). The CDR3 extends over 15 amino acids. CDR3: CASSLDAPGRGEQYF. The CDR3 DNA reads as TGTGCTAGCAGCTTAGACGCACCGGGCAGGGGCGAGCAGTACTTC. Looking up the rest from reference TRBV7-7 and TRBJ2-7 gives the full variable domain: GAGVSQSPRYKVTKRGQDVTLRCDPISSHATLYWYQQALGQGPEFLTYFNYEAQPDKSGLPSDRFSAERPEGSISTLTIQRTEQRDSAMYRCASSLDAPGRGEQYFGPGTRLTVT.

The sample holds one count of this clone. The chain is built from TRBV5-1 and TRBJ1-1; 7 positions match TRBD1. Looked up from germline, CDR1 is SGHRS and CDR2 is YFSETQ. The ends lost 2 bases at V and 7 bases at J; junction bases unmatched: 8. The CDR3 runs 14 residues. The CDR3 nucleotides are TGCGCCAGCAGCTTCCAGGGGGATACGGGTGAAGCTTTCTTT. It codes for CASSFQGDTGEAFF. Combining the CDR3 with reference TRBV5-1 and TRBJ1-1 gives the whole variable domain KAGVTQTPRYLIKTRGQQVTLSCSPISGHRSVSWYQQTPGQGLQFLFEYFSETQRNKGNFPGRFSGRQFSNSRSEMNVSTLELGDSALYLCASSFQGDTGEAFFGQGTRLTVV.

The chain carries TRBV7-9 and TRBJ2-3; maybe TRBD2 (6 bases). CDR1 is SEHNR, CDR2 FQNEAQ, per germline (reference sequence). The CDR3 runs to 16 residues. V gave up 1 base and J gave up 0 bases, with 11 bases separating them. CDR3 bases: TGTGCCAGCAGCTTAGGTATTAGCGGAAGCACAGATACGCAGTATTTT. It yields the protein CASSLGISGSTDTQYF.

The sample holds a few counts of this clone. V gene TRBV9 combines with J gene TRBJ2-3, with a possible D match to TRBD1 (6 bases). The germline V and J ends were trimmed by 4 bases and 2 bases, with 14 bases remaining between them. The CDR3 is 15 amino acids. The V gene's germline CDR1 is SGDLS and CDR2 YYNGEE. CDR3 sequence (DNA): TGTGCCAGCAGCCTCCTAGGGGGTTACACAGATACGCAGTATTTT. Translation: CASSLLGGYTDTQYF.

The rearrangement links TRBV5-1 to TRBJ2-2, with 9 nucleotides matching TRBD1. With V trimmed by 4 bases and J by 5 bases, 6 bases remained unmatched. Germline values: CDR1 SGHRS, CDR2 YFSETQ. The length of the CDR3 is 15 residues. The CDR3 spells CASSIRDRVTGELFF. The CDR3 DNA reads TGCGCCAGCAGCATACGGGACAGGGTGACCGGGGAGCTGTTTTTT.

This clone appeared a single time. The chain links TRBV30 to TRBJ1-4, with D perhaps matching TRBD1 (5 bases). This CDR3 has 17 residues. CDR1 is GTSNPN, CDR2 SVGIG, per germline (reference sequence). The V and J ends lost 6 bases and 0 bases respectively, with 20 bases between them. CDR3 residues: CACHLDSSFSTNEKLFF. The CDR3 coding sequence is TGTGCCTGCCACCTAGACAGTTCCTTCTCAACTAATGAAAAACTGTTTTTT.

The J gene is TRBJ2-5, the V gene TRBV29-1; TRBD2 aligns across 13 bases. In germline, CDR1 is SQVTM, CDR2 ANQGSEA. V gave up 5 bases and J gave up 1 base; unmatched junction bases: 1. The CDR3 is 14 amino acids. CDR3: CSVRTSGGQETQYF. The CDR3 DNA reads TGCAGCGTTAGGACTAGCGGGGGCCAAGAGACCCAGTACTTC.

This clone appeared once. The genes are TRBV10-3 and TRBJ1-5, with D possibly being TRBD1 (5 bases). Germline CDR1 ENHRY, CDR2 SYGVKD. V lost 2 bases to trimming and J lost 7 bases, with 15 bases between them. This CDR3 is built from 15 residues. The CDR3 spells CAISEEWGQNQPQHF. DNA of the CDR3: TGTGCCATCAGTGAGGAGTGGGGCCAAAACCAGCCCCAGCATTTT.

The rearrangement links TRBV27 to TRBJ1-6; 7 bases agree with TRBD1. The length of the CDR3 is 14 residues. Germline lookup yields CDR1 MNHEY and CDR2 SMNVEV (reference sequence). The V gene end was trimmed by 5 bases and the J gene end by 4 bases; junction bases not matched to a gene: 2. Written as DNA, the CDR3 is TGTGCCAGCAGTGGGGGACAGTATAATTCACCCCTCCACTTT. Protein: CASSGGQYNSPLHF.

This chain connects TRBV7-9 to TRBJ2-7, with 7 bases lining up with TRBD2. Germline trimming cut 5 bases from V and 4 bases from J; bases unmatched to any gene: 8. The CDR3 consists of 14 residues. Germline-derived CDR1 and CDR2 are SEHNR and FQNEAQ (reference sequence). The CDR3 loop reads CASSTAGERYEQYF. The CDR3 DNA follows: TGTGCCAGCAGCACCGCGGGGGAGCGATACGAGCAGTACTTC.